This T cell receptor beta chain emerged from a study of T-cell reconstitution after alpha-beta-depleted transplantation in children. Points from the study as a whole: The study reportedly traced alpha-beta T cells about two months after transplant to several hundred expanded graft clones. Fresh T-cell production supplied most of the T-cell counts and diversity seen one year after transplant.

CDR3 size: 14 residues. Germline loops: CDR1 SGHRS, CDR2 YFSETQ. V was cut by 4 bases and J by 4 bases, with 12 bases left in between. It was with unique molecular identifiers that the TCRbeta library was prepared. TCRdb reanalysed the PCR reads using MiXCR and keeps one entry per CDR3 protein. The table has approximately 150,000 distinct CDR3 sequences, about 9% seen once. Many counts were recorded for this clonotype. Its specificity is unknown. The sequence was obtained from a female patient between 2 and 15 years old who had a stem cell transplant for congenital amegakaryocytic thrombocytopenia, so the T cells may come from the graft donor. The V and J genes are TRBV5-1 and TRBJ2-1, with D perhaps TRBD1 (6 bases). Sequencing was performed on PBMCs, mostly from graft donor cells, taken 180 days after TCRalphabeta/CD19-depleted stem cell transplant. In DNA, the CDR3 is TGCGCCAGCAGCCCGAGACAGGTTTACAATGAGCAGTTCTTC. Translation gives CASSPRQVYNEQFF.